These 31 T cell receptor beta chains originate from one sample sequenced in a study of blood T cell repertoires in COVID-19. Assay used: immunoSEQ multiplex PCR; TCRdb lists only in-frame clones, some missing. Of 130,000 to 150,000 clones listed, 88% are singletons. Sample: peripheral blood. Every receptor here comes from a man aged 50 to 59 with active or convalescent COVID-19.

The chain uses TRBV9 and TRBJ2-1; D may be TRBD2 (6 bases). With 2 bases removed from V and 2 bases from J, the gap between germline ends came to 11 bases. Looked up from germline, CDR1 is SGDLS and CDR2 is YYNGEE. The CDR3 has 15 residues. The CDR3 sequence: CASSVRDQTYNEQFF. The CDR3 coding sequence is TGTGCCAGCAGCGTGCGGGACCAGACCTACAATGAGCAGTTCTTC.

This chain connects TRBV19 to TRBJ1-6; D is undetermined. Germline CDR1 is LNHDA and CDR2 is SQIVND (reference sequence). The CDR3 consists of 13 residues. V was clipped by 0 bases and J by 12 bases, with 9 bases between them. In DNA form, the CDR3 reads TGTGCCAGTAGTATAGAAAGCATCGGACCCCTCCACTTT. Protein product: CASSIESIGPLHF.

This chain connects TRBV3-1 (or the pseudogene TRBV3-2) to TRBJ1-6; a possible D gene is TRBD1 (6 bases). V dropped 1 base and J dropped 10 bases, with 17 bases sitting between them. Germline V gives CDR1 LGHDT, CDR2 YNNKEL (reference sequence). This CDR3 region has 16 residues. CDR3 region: CASSQASSPRGSPLHF. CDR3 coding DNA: TGTGCCAGCAGCCAAGCGTCATCTCCCAGGGGATCACCCCTCCACTTT.

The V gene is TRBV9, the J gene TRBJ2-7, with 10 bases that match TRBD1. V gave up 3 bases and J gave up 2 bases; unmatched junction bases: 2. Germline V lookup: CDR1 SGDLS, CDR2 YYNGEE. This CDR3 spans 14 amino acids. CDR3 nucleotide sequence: TGTGCCAGCAGCGGGGGACAGGGGCCCTACGAGCAGTACTTC. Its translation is CASSGGQGPYEQYF.

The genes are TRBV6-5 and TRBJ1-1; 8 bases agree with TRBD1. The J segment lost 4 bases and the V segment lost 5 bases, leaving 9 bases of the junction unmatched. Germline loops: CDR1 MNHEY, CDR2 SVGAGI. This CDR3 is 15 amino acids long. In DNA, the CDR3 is TGTGCCAGCAGTCCCGGGACAGGAACCTTCACTGAAGCTTTCTTT. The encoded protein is CASSPGTGTFTEAFF.

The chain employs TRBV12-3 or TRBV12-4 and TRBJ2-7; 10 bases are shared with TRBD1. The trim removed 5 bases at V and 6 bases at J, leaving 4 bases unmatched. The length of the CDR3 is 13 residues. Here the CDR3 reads CASSPGQGSEQYF. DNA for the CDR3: TGTGCCAGCAGTCCGGGACAGGGGTCCGAGCAGTACTTC.

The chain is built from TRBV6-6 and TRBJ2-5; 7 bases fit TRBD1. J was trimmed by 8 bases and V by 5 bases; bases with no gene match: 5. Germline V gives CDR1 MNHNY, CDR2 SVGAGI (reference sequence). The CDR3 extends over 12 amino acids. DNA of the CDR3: TGTGCCAGCAGTCCTGACAGGGTAACCCAGTACTTC. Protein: CASSPDRVTQYF.

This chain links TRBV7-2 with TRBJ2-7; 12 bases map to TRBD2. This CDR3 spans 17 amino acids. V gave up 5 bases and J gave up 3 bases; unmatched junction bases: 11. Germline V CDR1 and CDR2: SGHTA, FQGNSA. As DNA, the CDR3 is TGTGCCAGCAGCCCCAGAGGCCTAGCGGGAGGGTTCTACGAGCAGTACTTC. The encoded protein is CASSPRGLAGGFYEQYF.

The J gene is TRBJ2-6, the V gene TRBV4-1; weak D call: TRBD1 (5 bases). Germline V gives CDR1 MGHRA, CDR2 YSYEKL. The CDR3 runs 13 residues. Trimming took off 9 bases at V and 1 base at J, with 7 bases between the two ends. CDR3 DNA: TGCGCCAGTAGGGGATCTGGGGCCAACGTCCTGACTTTC. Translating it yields CASRGSGANVLTF.

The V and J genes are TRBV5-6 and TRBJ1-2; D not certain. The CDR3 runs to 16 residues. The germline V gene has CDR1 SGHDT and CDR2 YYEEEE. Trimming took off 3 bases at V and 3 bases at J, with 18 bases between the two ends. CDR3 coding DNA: TGTGCCAGCAGCTCCTATTGGAGGGAGCGGGACTATGGCTACACCTTC. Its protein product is CASSSYWRERDYGYTF. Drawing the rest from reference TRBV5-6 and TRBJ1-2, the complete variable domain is DAGVTQSPTHLIKTRGQQVTLRCSPKSGHDTVSWYQQALGQGPQFIFQYYEEEERQRGNFPDRFSGHQFPNYSSELNVNALLLGDSALYLCASSSYWRERDYGYTFGSGTRLTVV.

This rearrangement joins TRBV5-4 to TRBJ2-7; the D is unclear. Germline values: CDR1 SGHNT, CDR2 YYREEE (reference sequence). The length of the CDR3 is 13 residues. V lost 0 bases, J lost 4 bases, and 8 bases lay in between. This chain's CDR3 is CASSLEPGYEQYF. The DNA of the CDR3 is TGTGCCAGCAGCTTGGAACCGGGTTACGAGCAGTACTTC.

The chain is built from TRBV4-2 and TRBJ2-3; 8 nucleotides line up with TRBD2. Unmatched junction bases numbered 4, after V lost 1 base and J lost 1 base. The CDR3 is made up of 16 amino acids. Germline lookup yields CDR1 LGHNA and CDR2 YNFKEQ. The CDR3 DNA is TGTGCCAGCAGCCAAGGGGGAGCGGGGGGCACAGATACGCAGTATTTT. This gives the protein CASSQGGAGGTDTQYF.

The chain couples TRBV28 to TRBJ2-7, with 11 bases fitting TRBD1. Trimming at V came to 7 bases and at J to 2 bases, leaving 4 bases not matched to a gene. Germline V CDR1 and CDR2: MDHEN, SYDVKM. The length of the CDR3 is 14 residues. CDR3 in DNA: TGTGCCAGCAATTCGGGACAGGGGGCCTACGAGCAGTACTTC. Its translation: CASNSGQGAYEQYF.

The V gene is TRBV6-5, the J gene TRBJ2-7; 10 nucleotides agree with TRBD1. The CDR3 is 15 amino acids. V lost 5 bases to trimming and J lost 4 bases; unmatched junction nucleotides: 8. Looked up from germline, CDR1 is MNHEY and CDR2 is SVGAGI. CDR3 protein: CASSLLAGQGYEQYF. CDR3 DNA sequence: TGTGCCAGCAGTCTGCTGGCGGGACAGGGGTACGAGCAGTACTTC.

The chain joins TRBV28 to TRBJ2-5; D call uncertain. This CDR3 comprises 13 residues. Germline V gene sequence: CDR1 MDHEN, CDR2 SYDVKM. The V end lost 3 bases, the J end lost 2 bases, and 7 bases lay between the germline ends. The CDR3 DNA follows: TGTGCCAGCAGTTTGACACCTCAAGAGACCCAGTACTTC. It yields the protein CASSLTPQETQYF.

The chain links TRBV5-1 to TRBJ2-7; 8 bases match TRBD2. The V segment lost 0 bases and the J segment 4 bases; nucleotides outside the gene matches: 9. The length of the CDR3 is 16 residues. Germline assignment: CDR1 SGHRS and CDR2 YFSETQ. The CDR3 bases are TGCGCCAGCAGCTTGGGAAAAGCGGGAGATGGTTACGAGCAGTACTTC. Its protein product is CASSLGKAGDGYEQYF.

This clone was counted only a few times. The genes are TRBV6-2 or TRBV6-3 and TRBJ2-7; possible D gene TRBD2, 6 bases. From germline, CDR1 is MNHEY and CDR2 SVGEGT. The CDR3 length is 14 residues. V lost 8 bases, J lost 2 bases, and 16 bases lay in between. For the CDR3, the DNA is TGTGCCAGCGGCCGGGAGACTGCGCCCTACGAGCAGTACTTC. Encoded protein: CASGRETAPYEQYF.

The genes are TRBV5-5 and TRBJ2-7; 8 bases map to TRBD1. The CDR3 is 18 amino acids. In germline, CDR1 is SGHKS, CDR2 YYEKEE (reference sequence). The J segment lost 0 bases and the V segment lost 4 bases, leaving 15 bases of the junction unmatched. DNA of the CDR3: TGTGCCAGCAGCCCCCTCGCCAGGGGGCAGGGCAGCTCCTACGAGCAGTACTTC. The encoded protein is CASSPLARGQGSSYEQYF.

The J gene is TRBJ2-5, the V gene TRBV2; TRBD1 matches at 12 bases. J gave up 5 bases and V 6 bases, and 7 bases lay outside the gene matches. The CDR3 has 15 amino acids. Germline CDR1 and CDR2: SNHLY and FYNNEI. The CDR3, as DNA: TGTGCCAGCAGGGGGACAGGGGGCCGCTTGGAGACCCAGTACTTC. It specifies CASRGTGGRLETQYF.

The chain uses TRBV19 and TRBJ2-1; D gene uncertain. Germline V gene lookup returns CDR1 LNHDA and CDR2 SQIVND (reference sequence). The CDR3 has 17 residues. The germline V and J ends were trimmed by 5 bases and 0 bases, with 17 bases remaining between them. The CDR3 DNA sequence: TGTGCCAGTAGTCTCCCTCTTAGCCGCAGCTCCTACAATGAGCAGTTCTTC. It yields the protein CASSLPLSRSSYNEQFF.

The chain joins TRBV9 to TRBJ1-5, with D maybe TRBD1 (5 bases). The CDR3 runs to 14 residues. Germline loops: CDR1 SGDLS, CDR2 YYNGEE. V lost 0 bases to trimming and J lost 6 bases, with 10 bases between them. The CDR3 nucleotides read TGTGCCAGCAGCGTAGGGCAGGGAGGTCAGCCCCAGCATTTT. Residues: CASSVGQGGQPQHF.

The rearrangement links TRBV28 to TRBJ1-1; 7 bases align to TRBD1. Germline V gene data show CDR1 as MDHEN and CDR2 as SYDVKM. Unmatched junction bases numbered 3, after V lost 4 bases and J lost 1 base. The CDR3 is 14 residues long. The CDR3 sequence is CASSSGQPNTEAFF. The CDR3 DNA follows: TGTGCCAGCAGTTCGGGACAGCCGAACACTGAAGCTTTCTTT.

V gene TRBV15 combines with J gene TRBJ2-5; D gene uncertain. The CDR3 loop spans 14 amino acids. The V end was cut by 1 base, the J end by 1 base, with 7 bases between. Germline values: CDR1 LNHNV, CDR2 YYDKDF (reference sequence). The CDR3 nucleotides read TGTGCCACCAGCAGAGGACAACTCCAAGAGACCCAGTACTTC. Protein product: CATSRGQLQETQYF.

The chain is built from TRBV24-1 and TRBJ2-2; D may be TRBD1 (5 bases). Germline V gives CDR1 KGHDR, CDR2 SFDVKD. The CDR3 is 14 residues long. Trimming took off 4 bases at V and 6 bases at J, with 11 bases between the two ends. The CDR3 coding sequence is TGTGCCACCAGTGAGGCCATACAGGCCGGGGAGCTGTTTTTT. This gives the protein CATSEAIQAGELFF.

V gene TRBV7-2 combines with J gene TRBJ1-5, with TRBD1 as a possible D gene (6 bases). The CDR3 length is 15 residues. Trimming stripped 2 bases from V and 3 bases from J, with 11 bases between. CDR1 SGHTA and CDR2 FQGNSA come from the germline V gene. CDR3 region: CASSLTDRNNQPQHF. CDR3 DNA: TGTGCCAGCAGCTTAACGGACAGAAACAATCAGCCCCAGCATTTT.

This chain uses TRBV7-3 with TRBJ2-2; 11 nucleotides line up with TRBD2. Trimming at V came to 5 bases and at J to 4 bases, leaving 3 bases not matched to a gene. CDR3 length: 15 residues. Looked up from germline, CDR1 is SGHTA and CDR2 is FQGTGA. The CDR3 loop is CASSPGTSGTGELFF. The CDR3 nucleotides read TGTGCCAGCAGCCCCGGGACTAGCGGCACCGGGGAGCTGTTTTTT.

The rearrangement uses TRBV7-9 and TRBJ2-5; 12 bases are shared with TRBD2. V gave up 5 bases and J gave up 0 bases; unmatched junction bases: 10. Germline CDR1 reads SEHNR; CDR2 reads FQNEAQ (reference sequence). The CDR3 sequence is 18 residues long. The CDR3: CASSRGGTSGPYQETQYF. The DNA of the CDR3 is TGTGCCAGCAGCCGAGGCGGGACTAGCGGGCCGTACCAAGAGACCCAGTACTTC.

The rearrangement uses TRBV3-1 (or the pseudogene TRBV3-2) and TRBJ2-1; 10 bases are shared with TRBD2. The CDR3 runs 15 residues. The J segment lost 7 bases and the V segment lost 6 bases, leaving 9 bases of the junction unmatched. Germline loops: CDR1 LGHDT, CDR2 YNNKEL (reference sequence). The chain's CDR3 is CASRSSLAGVNEQFF. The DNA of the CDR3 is TGTGCCAGCAGGTCTTCTCTAGCGGGAGTTAATGAGCAGTTCTTC.

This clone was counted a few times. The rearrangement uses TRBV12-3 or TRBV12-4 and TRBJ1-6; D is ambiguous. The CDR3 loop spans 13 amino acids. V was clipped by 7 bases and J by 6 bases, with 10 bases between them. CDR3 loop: CASTEGPNSPLHF. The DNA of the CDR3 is TGTGCCAGCACCGAGGGCCCTAATTCACCCCTCCACTTT.

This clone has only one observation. The CDR3 spells CASSADPGGREGSYNEQFF. The DNA of the CDR3 is TGTGCCAGCAGCGCCGACCCGGGGGGACGGGAGGGTTCCTACAATGAGCAGTTCTTC. The chain links TRBV9 to TRBJ2-1; 8 nucleotides line up with TRBD2. CDR1 and CDR2 (germline): SGDLS, YYNGEE. The CDR3 totals 19 residues. Losses at the gene ends were 3 bases for V and 1 base for J; bases not matched to a gene: 15.

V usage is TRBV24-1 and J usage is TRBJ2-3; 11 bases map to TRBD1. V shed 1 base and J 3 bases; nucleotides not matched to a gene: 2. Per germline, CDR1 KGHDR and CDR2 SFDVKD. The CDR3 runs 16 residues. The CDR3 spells CATSDFGTGGTDTQYF. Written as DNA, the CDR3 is TGTGCCACCAGTGATTTTGGGACAGGGGGTACAGATACGCAGTATTTT.